A selection of T cell receptor beta chains follows, all from one sample in a study of shared clonotypes between healthy human individuals. The data were produced by immunoSEQ multiplex PCR, yet TCRdb's version contains in-frame clones alone and is incomplete. The sample lists roughly 500,000 clones, 79% seen once, with around 13% in the top ten. Material: PBMCs. All receptors come from a woman aged 40 to 55 in good health. Some clones in this sample may be carry-over from other donors' samples. Each CDR3 is given with its conserved first and last residue. D genes are given only for firm matches. Size values are once, few and many counts, or a class for expanded clones, and some rows have none.

.	TRBD1	TRBV19	TRBJ2-7	CASSKGQGAAYEQYF	TGTGCCAGTAGTAAGGGGCAGGGGGCCGCCTACGAGCAGTACTTC
.	.	TRBV20-1	TRBJ2-5	CSARVVQTQYF	TGCAGTGCTAGAGTTGTTCAGACCCAGTACTTC
.	TRBD2	TRBV11-2	TRBJ2-1	CASRQGLGPYNEQFF	TGTGCCAGCAGGCAAGGACTAGGCCCTTACAATGAGCAGTTCTTC
.	TRBD2	TRBV4-1	TRBJ2-5	CASSQDGGSAGEETQYF	TGCGCCAGCAGCCAAGATGGTGGAAGCGCGGGAGAGGAGACCCAGTACTTC
.	TRBD1	TRBV5-1	TRBJ2-2	CASRNRGADTGELFF	TGCGCCAGCAGAAACAGGGGCGCGGACACCGGGGAGCTGTTTTTT
few	TRBD1	TRBV2	TRBJ2-7	CASGNRDRSYEQYF	TGTGCCAGCGGAAACCGGGACAGATCCTACGAGCAGTACTTC
.	.	TRBV10-1	TRBJ2-6	CASSGGSIAQSRANVLTF	TGCGCCAGCAGTGGGGGTTCGATCGCACAAAGTCGGGCCAACGTCCTGACTTTC
.	TRBD2	TRBV5-1	TRBJ2-5	CASSLVFGFRLAGSQETQYF	TGCGCCAGCAGCTTGGTTTTTGGTTTTAGGCTAGCGGGAAGCCAAGAGACCCAGTACTTC
.	.	TRBV7-2	TRBJ1-4	CASSARGRVANEKLFF	TGTGCCAGCAGCGCCCGAGGGAGGGTCGCTAATGAAAAACTGTTTTTT
once	.	TRBV5-1	TRBJ2-3	CASSLVSGSTDTQYF	TGCGCCAGCAGCTTGGTCAGCGGGAGCACAGATACGCAGTATTTT
.	.	TRBV28	TRBJ2-1	CASSQGHRTAGEQFF	TGTGCCAGCAGTCAGGGACACCGGACGGCTGGTGAGCAGTTCTTC
.	TRBD2	TRBV9	TRBJ2-2	CASSVVSGNVGELFF	TGTGCCAGCAGCGTAGTTAGCGGGAACGTTGGGGAGCTGTTTTTT
.	.	TRBV5-1	TRBJ1-4	CASSSQGLGLEKLFF	TGCGCCAGCAGCTCCCAGGGTTTAGGGTTGGAAAAACTGTTTTTT
.	.	TRBV18	TRBJ1-1	CASSPLRDSEAFF	TGTGCCAGCTCACCACTCCGAGACAGCGAAGCTTTCTTT
once	TRBD2	TRBV5-1	TRBJ2-3	CASSRGTSGRSTDTQYF	TGCGCCAGCAGCCGCGGGACTAGCGGGAGGAGCACAGATACGCAGTATTTT
.	.	TRBV7-2	TRBJ2-7	CASSSRPGNYEQYF	TGTGCCAGCAGCTCCCGACCGGGGAACTACGAGCAGTACTTC
.	.	TRBV4-1	TRBJ1-5	CASSQDRGGYQPQHF	TGCGCCAGCAGCCAAGATAGGGGGGGCTATCAGCCCCAGCATTTT
.	.	TRBV30	TRBJ2-3	CAWSVRRSPGADTQYF	TGTGCCTGGAGTGTGCGAAGAAGCCCAGGGGCAGATACGCAGTATTTT
.	.	TRBV10-1	TRBJ2-4	CASSEGGSKNIQYF	TGCGCCAGCAGTGAGGGGGGGTCCAAAAACATTCAGTACTTC
few	.	TRBV5-1	TRBJ2-7	CASSSGGSYEQYF	TGCGCCAGCAGCTCCGGGGGCTCCTACGAGCAGTACTTC
few	.	TRBV4-2	TRBJ1-1	CASSLDMTLNTEAFF	TGTGCCAGCAGCCTTGACATGACGCTGAACACTGAAGCTTTCTTT
.	TRBD2	TRBV11-2	TRBJ2-7	CASNGLAGPYEQYF	TGTGCCAGCAACGGACTAGCGGGGCCCTACGAGCAGTACTTC
.	TRBD2	TRBV27	TRBJ2-7	CASSFFAGVSEQYF	TGTGCCAGCAGTTTTTTCGCGGGAGTAAGCGAGCAGTACTTC